The rows below give T cell receptor beta chains drawn from one sample of a study of human T cells and chemical hapten exposure. TCRdb called the RACE reads again in MiXCR, with one record for every CDR3 protein. In the table there are about 40,000 distinct CDR3 sequences, about 3.5% of which are singletons. Material: whole blood, obtained in connection with sensitization to the hapten diphenylcyclopropenone (DPC). The receptors stem from a man between 35 and 55 years old with alopecia areata. Some clones in this sample may be carry-over from other donors' samples. The CDR3 runs from the conserved cysteine through the conserved F or W. D genes are given only for firm matches.

-	14	TRBV27	TRBJ1-5	CASRDTSSNQPQHF
-	12	TRBV6-1	TRBJ1-6	CASSEARRSLHF
TRBD2	15	TRBV7-9	TRBJ2-3	CASSLGGGDTDTQYF
TRBD2	16	TRBV12-3/TRBV12-4	TRBJ2-3	CASSSRGLAGTDTQYF
-	15	TRBV19	TRBJ1-3	CASTHPGQSRSAIYF
TRBD2	14	TRBV4-2	TRBJ2-7	CASSQGALAHEQYF
-	15	TRBV12-3/TRBV12-4	TRBJ2-3	CASSLGQFSTDTQYF
TRBD2	16	TRBV27	TRBJ2-3	CASSPMTSGSPDTQYF
-	17	TRBV12-3/TRBV12-4	TRBJ2-4	CASSLGYGGLAKNIQYF
-	13	TRBV3-1	TRBJ1-4	CASSQDIGRGLFF
-	16	TRBV7-9	TRBJ1-6	CASSLGSGQLNSPLHF
-	15	TRBV5-6	TRBJ2-4	CASSLRARGQNIQYF
-	16	TRBV9	TRBJ2-2	CASSTPGPANTGELFF
TRBD2	15	TRBV6-2/TRBV6-3	TRBJ2-1	CASSPSSGVYNEQFF
-	13	TRBV7-2	TRBJ2-7	CASSLDPSYEQYF
TRBD2	15	TRBV27	TRBJ2-5	CASSLSSGRQETQYF
-	12	TRBV20-1	TRBJ2-1	CSASGITGEQFF
TRBD2	15	TRBV24-1	TRBJ2-7	CATSSAGSGRDEQYF
-	14	TRBV25-1	TRBJ2-7	CASGRASLSYEQYF
TRBD2	18	TRBV11-3	TRBJ2-1	CASSAQGLAGGLEHEQFF
TRBD1	15	TRBV20-1	TRBJ2-7	CSARVPGTGTYEQYF
-	15	TRBV6-2/TRBV6-3	TRBJ2-3	CASSLSADPTDTQYF
-	14	TRBV7-2	TRBJ2-5	CASSLKWNQETQYF
-	11	TRBV24-1	TRBJ2-7	CATSVGYEQYF
TRBD2	15	TRBV13	TRBJ2-7	CASSLGGGRAYEQYF
TRBD2	16	TRBV20-1	TRBJ2-7	CSARDMTSGGLYEQYF
TRBD1	13	TRBV28	TRBJ1-1	CASSLAGTGKAFF
-	12	TRBV5-1	TRBJ2-7	CASGLDSYEQYF
-	16	TRBV14	TRBJ2-3	CASSQELGGRTDTQYF
TRBD2	16	TRBV14	TRBJ2-7	CASSPLREGRGNEQYF
TRBD1	13	TRBV6-5	TRBJ2-7	CATLDRSSYEQYF
TRBD1	13	TRBV5-4	TRBJ2-3	CASMGQSTDTQYF
-	13	TRBV12-3/TRBV12-4	TRBJ2-6	CASRRAGANVLTF
-	14	TRBV5-1	TRBJ1-2	CASSQQDRLGGYTF
-	14	TRBV6-5	TRBJ2-6	CASRMNSGANVLTF
-	13	TRBV9	TRBJ1-1	CASSVDTRSEAFF
-	10	TRBV29-1	TRBJ2-1	CSVWDNEQFF
-	14	TRBV19	TRBJ1-4	CASSIPSDGEKLFF
-	11	TRBV2	TRBJ2-4	CASKDLNIQYF
TRBD1	17	TRBV5-1	TRBJ1-6	CASSRGGADRVGSPLHF
-	12	TRBV20-1	TRBJ1-4	CSAPGPNEKLFF
TRBD2	13	TRBV20-1	TRBJ2-5	CSAPGLVQETQYF
-	12	TRBV4-2	TRBJ1-5	CASSHVGQPQHF